This T cell receptor beta chain is drawn from a study of regulatory dendritic cells for organ transplantation. Libraries were prepared by immunoSEQ multiplex PCR; TCRdb keeps only in-frame clonotypes and omits some of them. The repertoire holds 7,500 to 8,500 clones, about 70% seen once, with about 3.7% in the top ten. The V end lost 4 bases, the J end lost 6 bases, and 13 bases lay between the germline ends. The CDR3 consists of 15 residues. Germline V gene data show CDR1 as SGHDN and CDR2 as FVKESK. Sorted subsets were CFSE-labeled and cultured four to five days with allogeneic dendritic cells. This clone was found a few times. Its antigen remains unidentified.

This clonotype was obtained from a human donor in good health. The sample consisted of memory CD4+ T cells from blood cultured with dendritic cells. The subset was: CD45RO+ memory T cells. The rearrangement uses TRBV14 and TRBJ1-6; possibly TRBD1 for D (6 bases). CDR3 DNA sequence: TGTGCCAGCAGCCGCAGGGGCCGTGGTAATTCACCCCTCCACTTT. Translation gives CASSRRGRGNSPLHF.